This is a list of T cell receptor beta chains from one sample in a study of blood T cell repertoires in COVID-19. Method: immunoSEQ multiplex PCR; TCRdb's copy keeps in-frame clones and lacks some. Of over 250,000 clones listed, 85% to 90% were seen once; the top ten hold 10% to 15%. The source material was peripheral blood. These receptors all stem from a human donor in a cohort sampled during active COVID-19. The CDR3 runs from the conserved cysteine through the conserved F or W. The order of the fields is CDR3 DNA, CDR3 protein, J gene, V gene, clone size, D gene, CDR3 length. D genes are given only for firm matches. Expanded clones get a size class; other rows say once, few or many, or leave the size out.

TGTGCCAGCAGCCCCAATAGCGGGCCGAACACCGGGGAGCTGTTTTTT | CASSPNSGPNTGELFF | TRBJ2-2 | TRBV9 | - | TRBD2 | 16
TGTGCCAGCAGCTTCATTACAGGGTATGGCTACACCTTC | CASSFITGYGYTF | TRBJ1-2 | TRBV7-9 | few | - | 13
TGTGCCAGCAGTTCCGACAGGGGGCGGGCAGATACGCAGTATTTT | CASSSDRGRADTQYF | TRBJ2-3 | TRBV6-5 | - | TRBD1 | 15
TGTGCCAGCAGCTTAATGGGGGGGGACGGTGGCTACACCTTC | CASSLMGGDGGYTF | TRBJ1-2 | TRBV7-2 | - | - | 14
TGTGCCAGCAGCCAAGCAAGACTGGTACTTAACACAGATACGCAGTATTTT | CASSQARLVLNTDTQYF | TRBJ2-3 | TRBV3-1/TRBV3-2 | - | - | 17
TGTGCCAGCAGCGACAGGGGTTTGGCTAATGAAAAACTGTTTTTT | CASSDRGLANEKLFF | TRBJ1-4 | TRBV7-9 | - | TRBD1 | 15
TGTGCCACCTCCCAAGGACACACAGATACGCAGTATTTT | CATSQGHTDTQYF | TRBJ2-3 | TRBV6-4 | many | - | 13
TGCGCCAGCAGCTTGGCCCTTAGCGGGAGGGCCCCTCAGTACTTC | CASSLALSGRAPQYF | TRBJ2-5 | TRBV5-1 | - | TRBD2 | 15
TGTGCCAGCAGCGAAGGGGCTTACGGCGAAAAACTGTTTTTT | CASSEGAYGEKLFF | TRBJ1-4 | TRBV6-1 | - | - | 14
TGTGCCAGCAGCCGGACTCCCTACGAGCAGTACTTC | CASSRTPYEQYF | TRBJ2-7 | TRBV6-5 | - | - | 12
TGTGCCAGCAGTCAAGGCAGGGCTGATACGCAGTATTTT | CASSQGRADTQYF | TRBJ2-3 | TRBV11-2 | - | - | 13
TGCGCCAGCAGCCACCCCGGGTACGAGCAGTACTTC | CASSHPGYEQYF | TRBJ2-7 | TRBV4-1 | - | - | 12
TGCAGCGGTGGACAGGGCTTTTCAAACTATGGCTACACCTTC | CSGGQGFSNYGYTF | TRBJ1-2 | TRBV29-1 | - | TRBD1 | 14
TGTGCCATCAGTGACGGGACAGGGCCTAATGAAAAACTGTTTTTT | CAISDGTGPNEKLFF | TRBJ1-4 | TRBV10-3 | - | TRBD1 | 15
TGTGCCAGCAGTGAAGGTATCTCTGGGGCCAACGTCCTGACTTTC | CASSEGISGANVLTF | TRBJ2-6 | TRBV6-1 | - | - | 15
TGCAGCGCGATGTCCCTGTCAGGGGCCTACGAGCAGTACTTC | CSAMSLSGAYEQYF | TRBJ2-7 | TRBV29-1 | - | - | 14
TGTGCCAGCAGTTCCTCCGGGACAGGGGCCTATCAGCCCCAGCATTTT | CASSSSGTGAYQPQHF | TRBJ1-5 | TRBV7-8 | - | TRBD1 | 16
TGTGCCAGCAGCCCAGTGGAGGGAACCGATAACAATGAAAAACTGTTTTTT | CASSPVEGTDNNEKLFF | TRBJ1-4 | TRBV3-1/TRBV3-2 | - | - | 17
TGCGCCAGCAGCTTGCAGGGGCTCGAGCAGTACTTC | CASSLQGLEQYF | TRBJ2-7 | TRBV5-1 | once | - | 12
TGTGTGAGCGGGAGGGCCGGTGTGAATGAGCAGTTCTTC | CVSGRAGVNEQFF | TRBJ2-1 | TRBV2 | once | TRBD2 | 13
TGTGCCAGCACCCAGGGGGGCAGCTCCTACGAGCAGTACTTC | CASTQGGSSYEQYF | TRBJ2-7 | TRBV6-5 | - | - | 14
TGTGCCAGCAGTGAGACAGGGTGGAATCAGCCCCAGCATTTT | CASSETGWNQPQHF | TRBJ1-5 | TRBV25-1 | once | TRBD1 | 14
TGTGCCAGCAGCCGTACTAGCGAGTCCTACGAGCAGTACTTC | CASSRTSESYEQYF | TRBJ2-7 | TRBV7-8 | - | TRBD2 | 14
TGTGCCAGTAGGGCGACAGGGGAAGTCTACGAGCAGTACTTC | CASRATGEVYEQYF | TRBJ2-7 | TRBV19 | - | TRBD1 | 14
TGCAGCGCAAATACAGGGGACACTGAAGCTTTCTTT | CSANTGDTEAFF | TRBJ1-1 | TRBV29-1 | - | TRBD1 | 12